Only a few counts were recorded for the clone carrying this T cell receptor beta chain. This sample was taken from a study of blood T cell repertoires in COVID-19. Trimming took off 2 bases at V and 1 base at J, with 9 bases between the two ends. The CDR3 runs to 15 residues. Germline values: CDR1 LNHDA, CDR2 SQIVND (reference sequence). Profiled with immunoSEQ multiplex PCR; TCRdb holds only in-frame clones, not every one. The sample lists a few hundred thousand clones, about 85% occurring once. The V and J genes are TRBV19 and TRBJ1-5; D is uncertain. The TCR comes from a human donor with COVID-19, enrolled during active disease. The donor label of this sample is uncertain. Material: peripheral blood. The CDR3 protein is CASSISVGSNQPQHF. Here the CDR3 DNA reads TGTGCCAGTAGTATATCCGTCGGGAGCAATCAGCCCCAGCATTTT.